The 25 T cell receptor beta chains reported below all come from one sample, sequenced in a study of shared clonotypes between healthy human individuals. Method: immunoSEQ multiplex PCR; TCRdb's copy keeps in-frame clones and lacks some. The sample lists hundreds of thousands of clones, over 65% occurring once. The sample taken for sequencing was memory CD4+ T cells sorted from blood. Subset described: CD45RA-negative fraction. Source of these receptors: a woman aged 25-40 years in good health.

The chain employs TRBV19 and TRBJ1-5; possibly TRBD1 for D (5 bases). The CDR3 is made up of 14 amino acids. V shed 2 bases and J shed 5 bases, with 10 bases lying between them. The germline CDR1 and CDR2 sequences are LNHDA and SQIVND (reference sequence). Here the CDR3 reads CASSINWGDQPQHF. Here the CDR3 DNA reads TGTGCCAGTAGTATAAACTGGGGGGATCAGCCCCAGCATTTT. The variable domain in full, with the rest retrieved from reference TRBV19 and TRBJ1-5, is DGGITQSPKYLFRKEGQNVTLSCEQNLNHDAMYWYRQDPGQGLRLIYYSQIVNDFQKGDIAEGYSVSREKKESFPLTVTSAQKNPTAFYLCASSINWGDQPQHFGDGTRLSIL.

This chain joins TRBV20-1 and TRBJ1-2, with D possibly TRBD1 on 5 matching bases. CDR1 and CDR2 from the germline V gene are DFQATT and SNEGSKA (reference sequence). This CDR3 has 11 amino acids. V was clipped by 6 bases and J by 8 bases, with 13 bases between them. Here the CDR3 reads CSALRGNGYTF. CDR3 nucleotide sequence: TGCAGTGCCCTTCGGGGGAACGGCTACACCTTC.

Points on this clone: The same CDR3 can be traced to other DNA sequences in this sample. The CDR3 protein is CASGTNYGYTF. For the CDR3, the DNA is TGTGCCAGCGGAACTAACTATGGCTACACCTTC. The chain links TRBV28 to TRBJ1-2; D gene unclear. The V gene lost 8 bases and the J gene lost 0 bases, with 4 bases spanning the gap. The CDR3 is 11 amino acids. Per the germline V gene, CDR1 is MDHEN and CDR2 is SYDVKM.

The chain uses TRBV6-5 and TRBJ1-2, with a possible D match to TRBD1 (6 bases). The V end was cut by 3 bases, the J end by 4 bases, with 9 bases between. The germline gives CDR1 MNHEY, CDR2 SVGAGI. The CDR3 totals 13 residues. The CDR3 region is CASSYRTVYGYTF. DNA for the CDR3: TGTGCCAGCAGTTATCGGACAGTCTATGGCTACACCTTC.

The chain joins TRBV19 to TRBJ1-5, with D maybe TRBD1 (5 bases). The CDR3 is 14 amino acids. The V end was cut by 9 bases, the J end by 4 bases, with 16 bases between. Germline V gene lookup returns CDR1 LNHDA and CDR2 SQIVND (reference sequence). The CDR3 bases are TGTGCCAGCGCACCGGGACTAACAAATCAGCCCCAGCATTTT. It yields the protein CASAPGLTNQPQHF.

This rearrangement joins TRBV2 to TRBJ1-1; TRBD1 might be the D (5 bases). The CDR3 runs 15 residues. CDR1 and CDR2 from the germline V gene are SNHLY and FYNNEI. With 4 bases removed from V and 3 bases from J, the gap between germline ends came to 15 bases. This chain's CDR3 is CASSGEGQAYTEAFF. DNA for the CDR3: TGTGCCAGCAGTGGGGAAGGACAAGCCTACACTGAAGCTTTCTTT.

DNA of the CDR3: TGTGCAAGTCGCCGTAAGACTAGCGGATTCCAAGAGACCCAGTACTTC. It codes for CASRRKTSGFQETQYF. The rearrangement uses TRBV12-2 and TRBJ2-5; no check of the table's D call, TRBD2, against the DNA was made. TRBV12-2 corresponds to a pseudogene. The CDR3 is 16 amino acids.

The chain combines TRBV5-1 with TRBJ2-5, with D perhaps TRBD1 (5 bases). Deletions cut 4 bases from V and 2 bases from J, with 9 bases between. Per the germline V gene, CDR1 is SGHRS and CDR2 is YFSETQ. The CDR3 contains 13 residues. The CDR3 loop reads CASSQTEQETQYF. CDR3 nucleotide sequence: TGCGCCAGCAGCCAGACAGAGCAAGAGACCCAGTACTTC. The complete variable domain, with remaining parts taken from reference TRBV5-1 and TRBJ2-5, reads KAGVTQTPRYLIKTRGQQVTLSCSPISGHRSVSWYQQTPGQGLQFLFEYFSETQRNKGNFPGRFSGRQFSNSRSEMNVSTLELGDSALYLCASSQTEQETQYFGPGTRLLVL.

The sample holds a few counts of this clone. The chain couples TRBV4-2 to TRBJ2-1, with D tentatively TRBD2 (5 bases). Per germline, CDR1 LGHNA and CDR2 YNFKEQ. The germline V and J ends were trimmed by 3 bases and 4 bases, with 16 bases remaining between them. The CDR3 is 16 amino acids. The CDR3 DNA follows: TGTGCCAGCAGCCAGTCGGGGTTTGGAGCTTACAATGAGCAGTTCTTC. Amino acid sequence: CASSQSGFGAYNEQFF.

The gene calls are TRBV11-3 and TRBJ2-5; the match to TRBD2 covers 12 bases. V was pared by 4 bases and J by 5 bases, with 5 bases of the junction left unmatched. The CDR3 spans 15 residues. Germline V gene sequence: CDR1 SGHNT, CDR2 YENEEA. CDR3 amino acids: CASSSQGLAGETQYF. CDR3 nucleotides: TGTGCCAGCAGCTCCCAAGGACTAGCGGGGGAGACCCAGTACTTC. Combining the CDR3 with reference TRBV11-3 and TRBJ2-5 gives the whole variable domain EAGVVQSPRYKIIEKKQPVAFWCNPISGHNTLYWYLQNLGQGPELLIRYENEEAVDDSQLPKDRFSAERLKGVDSTLKIQPAELGDSAVYLCASSSQGLAGETQYFGPGTRLLVL.

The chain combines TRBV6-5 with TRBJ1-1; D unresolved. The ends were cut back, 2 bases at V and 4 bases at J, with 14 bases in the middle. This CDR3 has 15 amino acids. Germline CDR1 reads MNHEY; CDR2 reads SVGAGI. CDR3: CASSYRTAVGTEAFF. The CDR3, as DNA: TGTGCCAGCAGTTACCGGACCGCGGTGGGCACTGAAGCTTTCTTT.

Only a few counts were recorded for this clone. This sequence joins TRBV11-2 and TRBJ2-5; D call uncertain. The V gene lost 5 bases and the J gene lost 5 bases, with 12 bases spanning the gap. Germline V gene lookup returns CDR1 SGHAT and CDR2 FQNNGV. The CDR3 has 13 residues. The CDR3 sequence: CASSQPGRETQYF. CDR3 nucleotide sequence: TGTGCCAGCAGCCAGCCCGGGCGGGAGACCCAGTACTTC.

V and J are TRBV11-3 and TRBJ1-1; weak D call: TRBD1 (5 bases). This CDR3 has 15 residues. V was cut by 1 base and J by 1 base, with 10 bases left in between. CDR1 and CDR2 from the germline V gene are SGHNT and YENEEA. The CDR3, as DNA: TGTGCCAGCAGCTTAGCCGGGACTGGGAACACTGAAGCTTTCTTT. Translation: CASSLAGTGNTEAFF.

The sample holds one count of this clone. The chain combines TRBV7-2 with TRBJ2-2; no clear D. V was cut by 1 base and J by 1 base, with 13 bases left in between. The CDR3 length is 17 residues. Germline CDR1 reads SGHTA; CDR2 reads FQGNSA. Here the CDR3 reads CASSLDTAAVNTGELFF. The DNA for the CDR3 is TGTGCCAGCAGCTTAGACACTGCCGCGGTGAACACCGGGGAGCTGTTTTTT.

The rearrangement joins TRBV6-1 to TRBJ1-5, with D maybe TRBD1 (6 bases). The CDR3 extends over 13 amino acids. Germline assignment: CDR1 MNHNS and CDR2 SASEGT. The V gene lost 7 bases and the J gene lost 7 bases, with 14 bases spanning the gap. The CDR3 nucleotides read TGTGCCAGCACCTTACAGGGAGGACAGCCCCAGCATTTT. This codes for CASTLQGGQPQHF.

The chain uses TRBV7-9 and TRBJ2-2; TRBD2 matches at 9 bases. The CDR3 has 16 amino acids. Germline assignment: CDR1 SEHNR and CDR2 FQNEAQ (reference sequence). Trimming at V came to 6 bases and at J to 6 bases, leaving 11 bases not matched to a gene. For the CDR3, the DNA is TGTGCCAGCAGGCCCCAGGATAGCGGGAGTGCCGGGGAGCTGTTTTTT. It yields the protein CASRPQDSGSAGELFF.

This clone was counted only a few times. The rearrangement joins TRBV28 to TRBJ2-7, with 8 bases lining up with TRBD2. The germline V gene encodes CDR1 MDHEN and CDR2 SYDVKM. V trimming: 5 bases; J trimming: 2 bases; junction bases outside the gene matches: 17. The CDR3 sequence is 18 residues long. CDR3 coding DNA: TGTGCCAGCAGTAAAGGTGGGTACGGACTAGCCGGTACCTACGAGCAGTACTTC. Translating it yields CASSKGGYGLAGTYEQYF. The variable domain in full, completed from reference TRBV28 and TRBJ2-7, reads DVKVTQSSRYLVKRTGEKVFLECVQDMDHENMFWYRQDPGLGLRLIYFSYDVKMKEKGDIPEGYSVSREKKERFSLILESASTNQTSMYLCASSKGGYGLAGTYEQYFGPGTRLTVT.

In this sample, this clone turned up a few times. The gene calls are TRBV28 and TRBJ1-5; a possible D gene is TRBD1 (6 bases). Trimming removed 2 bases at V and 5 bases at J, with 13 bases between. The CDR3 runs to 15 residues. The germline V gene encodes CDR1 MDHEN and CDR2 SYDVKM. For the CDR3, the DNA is TGTGCCAGCAGTTTAAGGGACGGGGGCCATCAGCCCCAGCATTTT. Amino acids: CASSLRDGGHQPQHF. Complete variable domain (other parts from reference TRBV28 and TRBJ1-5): DVKVTQSSRYLVKRTGEKVFLECVQDMDHENMFWYRQDPGLGLRLIYFSYDVKMKEKGDIPEGYSVSREKKERFSLILESASTNQTSMYLCASSLRDGGHQPQHFGDGTRLSIL.

The CDR3 reads CASSERSASSYEQYF. The CDR3 DNA reads as TGTGCCAGCAGTGAAAGGTCAGCTAGCTCCTACGAGCAGTACTTC. The V and J genes are TRBV2 and TRBJ2-5; D gene uncertain. The J call may not be correct, given that the DNA end is closer to TRBJ2-7. The CDR3 sequence is 15 residues long. Germline V gene lookup returns CDR1 SNHLY and CDR2 FYNNEI.

The CDR3 sequence: CASSLWTRTYEQYF. CDR3 DNA: TGTGCCAGCAGTTTATGGACTAGGACCTACGAGCAGTACTTC. This chain joins TRBV28 and TRBJ2-7; tentative D call: TRBD2 (6 bases). CDR1 is MDHEN, CDR2 SYDVKM, per germline. The length of the CDR3 is 14 residues. Trimming cost V 0 bases and J 2 bases, with 8 bases left between them.

The CDR3 DNA sequence: TGTGCCAGTAGCGGACAGGGCGTCTCTGGGGCCAACGTCCTGACTTTC. Translated: CASSGQGVSGANVLTF. The chain combines TRBV19 with TRBJ2-6; 8 bases fit TRBD1. This CDR3 has 16 residues. Losses at the gene ends were 6 bases for V and 0 bases for J; bases not matched to a gene: 4. Germline CDR1 reads LNHDA; CDR2 reads SQIVND (reference sequence).

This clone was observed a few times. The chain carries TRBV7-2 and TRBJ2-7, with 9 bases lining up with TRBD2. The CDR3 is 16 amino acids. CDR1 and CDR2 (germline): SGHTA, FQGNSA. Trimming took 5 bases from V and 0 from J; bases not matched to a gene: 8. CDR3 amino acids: CASSRDSGSSSYEQYF. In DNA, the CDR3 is TGTGCCAGCAGCCGAGATAGCGGGAGTAGCTCCTACGAGCAGTACTTC.

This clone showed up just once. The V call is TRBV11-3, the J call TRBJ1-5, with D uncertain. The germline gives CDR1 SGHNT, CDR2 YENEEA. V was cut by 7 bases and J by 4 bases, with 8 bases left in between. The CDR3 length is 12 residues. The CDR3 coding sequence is TGTGCCAGCAACGACCAGAATCAGCCCCAGCATTTT. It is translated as CASNDQNQPQHF.

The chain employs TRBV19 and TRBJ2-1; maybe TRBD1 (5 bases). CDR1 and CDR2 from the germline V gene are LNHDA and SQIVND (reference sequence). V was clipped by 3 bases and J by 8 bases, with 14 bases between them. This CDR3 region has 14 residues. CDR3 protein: CASSIGLGRDEQFF. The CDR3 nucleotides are TGTGCCAGTAGTATTGGTTTGGGGCGCGATGAGCAGTTCTTC.

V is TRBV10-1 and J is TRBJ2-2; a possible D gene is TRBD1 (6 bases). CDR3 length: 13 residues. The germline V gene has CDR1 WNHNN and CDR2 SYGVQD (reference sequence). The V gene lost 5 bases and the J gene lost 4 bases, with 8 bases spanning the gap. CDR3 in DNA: TGCGCCAGCAGTACAGGGCGCACCGGGGAGCTGTTTTTT. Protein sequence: CASSTGRTGELFF.